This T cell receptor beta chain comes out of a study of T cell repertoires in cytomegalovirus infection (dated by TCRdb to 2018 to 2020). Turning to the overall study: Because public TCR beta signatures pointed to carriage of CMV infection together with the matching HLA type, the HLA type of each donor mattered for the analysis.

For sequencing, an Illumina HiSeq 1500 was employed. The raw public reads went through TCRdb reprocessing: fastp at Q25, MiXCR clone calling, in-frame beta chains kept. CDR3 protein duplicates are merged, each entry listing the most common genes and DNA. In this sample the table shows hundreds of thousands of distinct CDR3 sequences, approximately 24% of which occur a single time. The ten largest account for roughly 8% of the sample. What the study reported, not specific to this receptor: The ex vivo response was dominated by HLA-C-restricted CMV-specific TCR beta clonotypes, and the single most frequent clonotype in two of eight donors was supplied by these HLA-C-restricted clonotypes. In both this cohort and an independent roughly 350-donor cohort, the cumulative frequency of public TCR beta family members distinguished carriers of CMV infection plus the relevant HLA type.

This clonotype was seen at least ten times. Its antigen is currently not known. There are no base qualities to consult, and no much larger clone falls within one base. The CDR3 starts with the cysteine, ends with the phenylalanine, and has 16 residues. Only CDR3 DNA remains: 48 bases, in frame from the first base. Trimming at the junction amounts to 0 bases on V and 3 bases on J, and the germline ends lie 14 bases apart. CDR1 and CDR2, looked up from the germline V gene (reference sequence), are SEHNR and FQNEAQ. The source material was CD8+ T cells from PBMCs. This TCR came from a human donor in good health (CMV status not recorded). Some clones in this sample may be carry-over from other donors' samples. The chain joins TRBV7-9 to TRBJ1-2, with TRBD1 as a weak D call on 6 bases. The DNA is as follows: TGTGCCAGCAGCTTAGCGGCGGGGGCCGGATACTATGGCTACACCTTC. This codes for CASSLAAGAGYYGYTF.